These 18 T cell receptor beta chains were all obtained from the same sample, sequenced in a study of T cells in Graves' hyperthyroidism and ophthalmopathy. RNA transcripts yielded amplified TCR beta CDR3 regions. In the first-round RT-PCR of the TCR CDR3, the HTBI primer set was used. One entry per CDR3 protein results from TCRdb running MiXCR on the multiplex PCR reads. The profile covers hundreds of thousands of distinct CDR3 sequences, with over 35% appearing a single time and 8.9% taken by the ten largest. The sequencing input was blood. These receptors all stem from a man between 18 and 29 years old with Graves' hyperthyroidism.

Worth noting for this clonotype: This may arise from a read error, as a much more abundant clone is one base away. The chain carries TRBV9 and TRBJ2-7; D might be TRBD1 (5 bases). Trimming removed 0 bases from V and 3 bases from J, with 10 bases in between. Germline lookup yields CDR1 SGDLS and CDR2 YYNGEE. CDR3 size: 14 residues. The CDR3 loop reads CASSVEGKGYEQYF. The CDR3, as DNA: TGTGCCAGCAGCGTAGAGGGGAAGGGCTACGAGCAGTACTTC.

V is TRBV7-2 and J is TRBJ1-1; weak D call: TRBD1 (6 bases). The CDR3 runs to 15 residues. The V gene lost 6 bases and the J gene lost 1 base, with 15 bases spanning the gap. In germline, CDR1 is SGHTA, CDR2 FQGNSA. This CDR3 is CASSSLRGQNTEAFF. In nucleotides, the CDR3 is TGTGCCAGCAGTTCGCTCAGGGGCCAGAACACTGAAGCTTTCTTT.

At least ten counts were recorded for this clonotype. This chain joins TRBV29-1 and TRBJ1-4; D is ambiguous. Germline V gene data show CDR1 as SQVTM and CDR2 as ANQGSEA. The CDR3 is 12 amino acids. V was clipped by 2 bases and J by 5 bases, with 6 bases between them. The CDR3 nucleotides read TGCAGCGTTGAACAGGACAATGAAAAACTGTTTTTT. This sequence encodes CSVEQDNEKLFF. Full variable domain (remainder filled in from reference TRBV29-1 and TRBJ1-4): SAVISQKPSRDICQRGTSLTIQCQVDSQVTMMFWYRQQPGQSLTLIATANQGSEATYESGFVIDKFPISRPNLTFSTLTVSNMSPEDSSIYLCSVEQDNEKLFFGSGTQLSVL.

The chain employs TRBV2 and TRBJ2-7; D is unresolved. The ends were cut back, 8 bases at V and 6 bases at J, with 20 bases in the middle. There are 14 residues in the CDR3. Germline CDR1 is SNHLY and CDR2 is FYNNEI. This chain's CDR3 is CASSNGGSTCEQYF. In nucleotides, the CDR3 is TGTGCCAGCTCAAATGGCGGTAGCACCTGCGAGCAGTACTTC. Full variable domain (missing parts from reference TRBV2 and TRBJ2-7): EPEVTQTPSHQVTQMGQEVILRCVPISNHLYFYWYRQILGQKVEFLVSFYNNEISEKSEIFDDQFSVERPDGSNFTLKIRSTKLEDSAMYFCASSNGGSTCEQYFGPGTRLTVT.

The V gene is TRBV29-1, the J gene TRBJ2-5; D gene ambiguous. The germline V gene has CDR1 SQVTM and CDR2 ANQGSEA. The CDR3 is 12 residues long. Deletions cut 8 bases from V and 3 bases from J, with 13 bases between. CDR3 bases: TGCAGCTCATTCGGACCGAAAGAGACCCAGTACTTC. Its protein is CSSFGPKETQYF.

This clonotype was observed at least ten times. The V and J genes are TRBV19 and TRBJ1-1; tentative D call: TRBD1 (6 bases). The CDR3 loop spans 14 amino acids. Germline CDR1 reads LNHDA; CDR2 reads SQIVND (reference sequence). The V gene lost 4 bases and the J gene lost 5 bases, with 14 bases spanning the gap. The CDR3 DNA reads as TGTGCCAGTAGTACTACTACAGGGTTAACTGAAGCTTTCTTT. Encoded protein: CASSTTTGLTEAFF.

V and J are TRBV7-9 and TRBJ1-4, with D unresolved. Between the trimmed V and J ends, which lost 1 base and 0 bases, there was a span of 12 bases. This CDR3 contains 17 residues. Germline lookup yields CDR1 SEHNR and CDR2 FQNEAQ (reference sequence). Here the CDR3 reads CASSLDWADATNEKLFF. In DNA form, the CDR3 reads TGTGCCAGCAGCTTAGATTGGGCGGATGCAACTAATGAAAAACTGTTTTTT.

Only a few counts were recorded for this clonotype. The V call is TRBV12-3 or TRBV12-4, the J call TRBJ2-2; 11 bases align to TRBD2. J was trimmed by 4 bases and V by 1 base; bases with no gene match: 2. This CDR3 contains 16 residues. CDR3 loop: CASSLGLAGGTGELFF. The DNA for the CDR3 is TGTGCCAGCAGTTTAGGGCTAGCGGGAGGCACCGGGGAGCTGTTTTTT.

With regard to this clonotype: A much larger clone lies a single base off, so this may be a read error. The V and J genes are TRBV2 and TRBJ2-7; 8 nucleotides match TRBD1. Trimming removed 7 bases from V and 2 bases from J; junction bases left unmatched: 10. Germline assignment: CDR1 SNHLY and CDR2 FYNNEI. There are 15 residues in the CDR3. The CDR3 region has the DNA TGTGCCAGCACAAAACAGGGGGGATCACCCTACGAGCAGTACTTC. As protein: CASTKQGGSPYEQYF.

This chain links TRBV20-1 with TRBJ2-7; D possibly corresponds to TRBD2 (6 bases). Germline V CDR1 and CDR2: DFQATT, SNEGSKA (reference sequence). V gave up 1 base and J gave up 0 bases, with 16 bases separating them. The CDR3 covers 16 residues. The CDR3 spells CSARGFRDSSSYEQYF. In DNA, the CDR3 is TGCAGTGCTAGAGGATTCCGGGACTCTAGCTCCTACGAGCAGTACTTC.

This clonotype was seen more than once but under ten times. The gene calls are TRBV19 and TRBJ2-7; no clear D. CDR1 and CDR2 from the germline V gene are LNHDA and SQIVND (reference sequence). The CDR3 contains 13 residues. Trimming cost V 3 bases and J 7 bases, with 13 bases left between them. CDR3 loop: CASSIAARGEQYF. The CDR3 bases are TGTGCCAGTAGTATTGCGGCCAGAGGAGAGCAGTACTTC.

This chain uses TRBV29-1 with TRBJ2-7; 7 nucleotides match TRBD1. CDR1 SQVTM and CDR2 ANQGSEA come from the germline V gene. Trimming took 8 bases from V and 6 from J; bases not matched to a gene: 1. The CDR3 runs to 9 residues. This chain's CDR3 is CSSGGEQYF. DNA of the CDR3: TGCAGCTCAGGGGGCGAGCAGTACTTC.

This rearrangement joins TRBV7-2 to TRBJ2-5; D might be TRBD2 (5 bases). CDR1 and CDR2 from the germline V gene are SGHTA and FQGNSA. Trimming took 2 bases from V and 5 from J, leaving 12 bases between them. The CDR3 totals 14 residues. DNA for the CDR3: TGTGCCAGCAGCTTACGCCTAGAGCGGGAGACCCAGTACTTC. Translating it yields CASSLRLERETQYF. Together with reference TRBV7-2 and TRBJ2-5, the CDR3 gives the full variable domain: GAGVSQSPSNKVTEKGKDVELRCDPISGHTALYWYRQSLGQGLEFLIYFQGNSAPDKSGLPSDRFSAERTGGSVSTLTIQRTQQEDSAVYLCASSLRLERETQYFGPGTRLLVL.

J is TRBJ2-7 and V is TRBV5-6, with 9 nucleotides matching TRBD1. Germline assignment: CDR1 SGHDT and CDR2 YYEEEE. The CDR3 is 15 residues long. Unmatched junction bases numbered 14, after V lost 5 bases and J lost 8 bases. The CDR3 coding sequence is TGTGCCAGCAGTGAGAGGAGGACAGGGGTCCCCAAGCAGTACTTC. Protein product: CASSERRTGVPKQYF.

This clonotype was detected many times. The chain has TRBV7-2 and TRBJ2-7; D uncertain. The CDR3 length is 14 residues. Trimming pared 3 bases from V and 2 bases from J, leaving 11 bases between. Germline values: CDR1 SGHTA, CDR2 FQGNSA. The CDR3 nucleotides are TGTGCCAGCAGCTTGACGGATTTTACCTACGAGCAGTACTTC. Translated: CASSLTDFTYEQYF.

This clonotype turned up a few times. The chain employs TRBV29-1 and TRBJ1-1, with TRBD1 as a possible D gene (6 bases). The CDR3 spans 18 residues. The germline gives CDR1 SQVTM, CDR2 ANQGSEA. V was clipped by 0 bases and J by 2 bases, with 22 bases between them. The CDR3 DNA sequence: TGCAGCGTTGAAGATGGGAGAGGGGGGTTAGAACTCAACACTGAAGCTTTCTTT. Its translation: CSVEDGRGGLELNTEAFF.

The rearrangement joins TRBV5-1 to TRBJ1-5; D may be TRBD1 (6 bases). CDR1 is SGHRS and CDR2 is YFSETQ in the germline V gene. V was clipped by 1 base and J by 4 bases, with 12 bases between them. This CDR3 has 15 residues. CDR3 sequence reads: CASSLTGAFNQPQHF. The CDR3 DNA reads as TGCGCCAGCAGCTTGACGGGGGCCTTTAATCAGCCCCAGCATTTT.

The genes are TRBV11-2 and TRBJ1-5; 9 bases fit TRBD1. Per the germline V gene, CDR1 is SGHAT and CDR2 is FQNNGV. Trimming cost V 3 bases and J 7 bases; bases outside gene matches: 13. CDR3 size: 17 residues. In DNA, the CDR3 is TGTGCCAGCAGCTTGGGGGCCGGACAGGGGTTTGGACAGCCCCAGCATTTT. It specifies CASSLGAGQGFGQPQHF.